This T cell receptor (beta chain) was sequenced during a study of cytomegalovirus exposure and HLA in healthy donors. Points from the study as a whole: Association of a missense DCLRE1C variant with TCR beta V- and J-gene trimming was reported in a later analysis. Relative to equally common others, HLA-associated TCR beta chains showed greater clonal expansion in a later analysis.

Use of 60 Vbeta and 13 Jbeta primers characterized the PCR. TCRdb keeps only in-frame clones here, not all; method: immunoSEQ multiplex PCR. The data contain approximately 100,000 clones, 80% of them singletons. Per the germline V gene, CDR1 is SEHNR and CDR2 is FQNEAQ (reference sequence). V was shortened by 5 bases and J by 5 bases, with 15 bases between the two germline ends. This CDR3 spans 14 amino acids. The donors gave bone marrow, and they were healthy. Notes on this clone: Antigen unknown.

The V and J genes are TRBV7-9 and TRBJ1-1, with D unclear. The sample consisted of PBMCs. The sequence was obtained from a man younger than 35 in good health and CMV-seronegative. CDR3 protein: CASSRGSGETEAFF. CDR3 nucleotides: TGTGCCAGCAGCCGGGGAAGCGGGGAGACTGAAGCTTTCTTT.